This TCR beta chain came from a study of control samples from healthy donors and cancer patients. CDR3 length equals 14 residues. Looked up from germline, CDR1 is SEHNR and CDR2 is FQNEAQ (reference sequence). Data came from immunoSEQ multiplex PCR; TCRdb stores just in-frame clones and leaves some out. The sample has about 130,000 clones, about 90% seen once. The table lists this clone with a count of one. The junction does not match germline at one end; this may be a read error. V gene TRBV7-9 combines with J gene TRBJ2-5; tentative D call: TRBD2 (6 bases). Material: blood. This clonotype originated in a man between 18 and 35 years old in good health. In nucleotides, the CDR3 is TGTGCCAGCAGCATAGCGGTGTACCAAGAGACCCAGTACTTC. This sequence encodes CASSIAVYQETQYF.